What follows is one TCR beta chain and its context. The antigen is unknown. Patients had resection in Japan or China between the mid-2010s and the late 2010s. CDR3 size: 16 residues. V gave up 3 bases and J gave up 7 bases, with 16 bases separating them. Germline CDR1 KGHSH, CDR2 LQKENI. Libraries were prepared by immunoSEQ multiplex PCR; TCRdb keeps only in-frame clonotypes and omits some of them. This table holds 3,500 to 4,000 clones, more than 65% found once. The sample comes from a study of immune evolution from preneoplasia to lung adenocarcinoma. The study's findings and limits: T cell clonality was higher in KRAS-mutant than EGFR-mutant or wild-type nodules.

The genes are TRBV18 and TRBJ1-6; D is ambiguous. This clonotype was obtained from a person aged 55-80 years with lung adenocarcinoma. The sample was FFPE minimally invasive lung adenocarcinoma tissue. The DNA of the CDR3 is TGTGCCAGCTCACCCTTTGGAAGAGAGACCAATTCACCCCTCCACTTT. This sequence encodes CASSPFGRETNSPLHF.